The 8 T cell receptor beta chains below were found in one sample sequenced in a study of a mutant IDH1 vaccine in newly diagnosed glioma. Their target antigens are unknown. Sequencing was performed with immunoSEQ multiplex PCR; in TCRdb, only in-frame clones are kept and a portion is missing. The data contain approximately 26,000 clones, about 89% of them seen just once; the ten biggest clones take up 20%. Time point denoted: week 5, during vaccination. What each vaccine dose contained was 300 ug of mutant IDH1 20-mer peptide, accompanied by topical imiquimod. Here the sequenced sample was PBMCs, taken from a glioma patient whose treatment included an IDH1 peptide vaccine. Receptors originate from a man aged 18 to 30 with glioma.

The J gene is TRBJ2-2, the V gene TRBV2; TRBD2 matches 13 bases. The CDR3 sequence is 15 residues long. Germline trimming cut 6 bases from V and 12 bases from J; bases unmatched to any gene: 10. Per the germline V gene, CDR1 is SNHLY and CDR2 is FYNNEI. Here the CDR3 DNA reads TGTGCCAGCAGCTTTGGGACTAGCGGGACGGGGAAGCTGTTTTTT. This sequence encodes CASSFGTSGTGKLFF.

This chain joins TRBV5-1 and TRBJ1-2; 9 nucleotides match TRBD1. V shed 3 bases and J 7 bases; nucleotides not matched to a gene: 7. CDR1 is SGHRS and CDR2 is YFSETQ in the germline V gene. The CDR3 loop spans 14 amino acids. CDR3 in amino acids: CASSSDRGGGGYTF. The CDR3 DNA sequence: TGCGCCAGCAGCTCGGACAGGGGAGGCGGTGGCTACACCTTC.

This rearrangement joins TRBV4-3 to TRBJ2-7; D may be TRBD1 (5 bases). Trimming pared 0 bases from V and 0 bases from J, leaving 6 bases between. The length of the CDR3 is 14 residues. CDR1 LGHNA and CDR2 YSLEER come from the germline V gene. CDR3 in DNA: TGCGCCAGCAGCCAAGACAGGGCCTCCTACGAGCAGTACTTC. Translation gives CASSQDRASYEQYF.

The chain carries TRBV2 and TRBJ1-1; no clear D. The germline CDR1 and CDR2 sequences are SNHLY and FYNNEI. Trimming shortened V by 8 bases and J by 4 bases, and 17 bases separated the two germline ends. This CDR3 contains 14 residues. The CDR3 here is CASYRPPMSTEAFF. The CDR3 coding sequence is TGTGCCAGCTATCGACCCCCAATGAGCACTGAAGCTTTCTTT.

This rearrangement joins TRBV29-1 to TRBJ1-2; 7 nucleotides align to TRBD1. V was pared by 6 bases and J by 4 bases, with 5 bases of the junction left unmatched. This CDR3 contains 12 residues. From germline, CDR1 is SQVTM and CDR2 ANQGSEA. Written as DNA, the CDR3 is TGCAGCGTCTCGACAGGGACCTATGGCTACACCTTC. Protein sequence: CSVSTGTYGYTF. The variable domain in full, with the rest retrieved from reference TRBV29-1 and TRBJ1-2, is SAVISQKPSRDICQRGTSLTIQCQVDSQVTMMFWYRQQPGQSLTLIATANQGSEATYESGFVIDKFPISRPNLTFSTLTVSNMSPEDSSIYLCSVSTGTYGYTFGSGTRLTVV.

V and J are TRBV19 and TRBJ1-1; 7 bases align to TRBD1. Trimming cost V 3 bases and J 2 bases; bases outside gene matches: 3. The CDR3 length is 14 residues. Per germline, CDR1 LNHDA and CDR2 SQIVND (reference sequence). DNA of the CDR3: TGTGCCAGTAGTATCGGGACAGCAAACACTGAAGCTTTCTTT. Translating it yields CASSIGTANTEAFF.

The chain carries TRBV5-8 and TRBJ1-2; D uncertain. The CDR3 contains 13 residues. Germline lookup yields CDR1 SGHTS and CDR2 YDEGEE. V lost 4 bases to trimming and J lost 8 bases, with 15 bases between them. The CDR3 nucleotides are TGTGCCAGCAGCCCGGTTCGAGGGAGCGGCTACACCTTC. Translating it yields CASSPVRGSGYTF.

The V and J genes are TRBV19 and TRBJ1-1; D not certain. The V end was cut by 3 bases, the J end by 1 base, with 6 bases between. The CDR3 sequence is 13 residues long. Germline-derived CDR1 and CDR2 are LNHDA and SQIVND (reference sequence). CDR3 region: CASSMRGNTEAFF. The CDR3 bases are TGTGCCAGTAGTATGCGCGGGAACACTGAAGCTTTCTTT.